The clone carrying this T cell receptor (beta chain) was observed a few times. What it recognizes is unknown. Constant-segment-primed 5'RACE gave TCR alpha and TCR beta cDNA libraries with sample barcodes and UMIs. TCRdb used MiXCR to reprocess the 5' RACE reads, holding one entry per CDR3 protein. This table holds about half a million distinct CDR3 sequences, 15% to 20% found once. These data belong to a study of T-cell memory formation after mild COVID-19. Regarding the study as a whole: Second-wave clones reaching peak frequency on day 37 lacked confirmed SARS-CoV-2 specificity. Mostly located in CM and EM were contracting CD4+ clones, with contracting CD8+ clones located in EMRA. Memory from before infection featured some responding clones, which suggests cross-reactive memory joined.

Germline V CDR1 and CDR2: ENHRY, SYGVKD. V lost 4 bases, J lost 6 bases, and 11 bases lay in between. The length of the CDR3 is 13 residues. The sample consisted of PBMCs or a T cell subset sorted from them (not recorded which). The sequence derives from an adult woman who had mild COVID-19 (a few samples of this study predate the infection). Cell type and time point are not known. The chain has TRBV10-3 and TRBJ2-3, with D uncertain. The CDR3: CAISAPESDTQYF. The CDR3 nucleotides read TGTGCCATCAGTGCCCCGGAGTCGGATACGCAGTATTTT.